This entry features one T cell receptor (beta chain) sequence. The entry originates in a study of blood T cell repertoires in COVID-19. In the study overall: Samples came from the United States, Italy and Spain, spanning acute and convalescent COVID-19. From T cells, B-cell-depleted T cells, or PBMCs came the material, which was cDNA or gDNA.

This CDR3 region has 16 residues. The junction had 5 bases not matched to a gene; V was cut back by 0 bases and J by 5 bases. Germline CDR1 is SGHTA and CDR2 is FQGNSA. This table comes from immunoSEQ multiplex PCR, and its TCRdb copy is limited to in-frame clones, with some not included. This table has about half a million clones, about nine tenths appearing once. Participants spanned ages about 18 to 100 years and resided in about two dozen US areas. Participant-reported clinical history was the basis for cohort assignment. The sample comprised PBMCs or T cells enriched from blood (not recorded which). This sequence originates from a woman in her fifties or sixties who had recovered from COVID-19. The chain couples TRBV7-2 to TRBJ2-5, with TRBD2 matching 11 bases. As DNA, the CDR3 is TGTGCCAGCAGCTTAGCTAGCGGGGGGGCAGGGGAGACCCAGTACTTC. Translated: CASSLASGGAGETQYF.